The 20 T cell receptor beta chains below were found in one sample sequenced in a study of blood T cells in healthy people across ages. Alongside a J-beta primer mix, a sample-barcoded 5' primer served in a second PCR lasting about 7 to 11 cycles. Via MiXCR, TCRdb re-called the 5' RACE reads, giving one row per CDR3 protein. The table lists 1.5 million or so distinct CDR3 sequences, less than 45% of them singletons. Sequencing input: blood. These receptors were taken from a woman between 18 and 30 years old in good health.

This clonotype was detected a few times. The chain carries TRBV18 and TRBJ1-1; 7 bases are a match to TRBD1. The CDR3 loop spans 15 amino acids. The V and J ends lost 3 bases and 1 base, in that order; junction bases with no gene match: 5. From germline, CDR1 is KGHSH and CDR2 LQKENI. The CDR3, as DNA: TGTGCCAGCTCACCCCGCTCAGGGGGGAACACTGAAGCTTTCTTT. Translating gives CASSPRSGGNTEAFF.

This chain connects TRBV6-5 to TRBJ1-1; possibly TRBD1 for D (5 bases). CDR1 is MNHEY, CDR2 SVGAGI, per germline. The CDR3 contains 16 residues. V lost 4 bases and J lost 1, with 16 bases in between. The CDR3 sequence is CASSSQGALRNTEAFF. The CDR3 DNA reads TGTGCCAGCAGTTCTCAGGGCGCGCTGAGGAACACTGAAGCTTTCTTT.

The chain carries TRBV7-2 and TRBJ1-6; D remains unclear. The ends were cut back, 1 base at V and 8 bases at J, with 12 bases in the middle. Per the germline V gene, CDR1 is SGHTA and CDR2 is FQGNSA. The CDR3 loop spans 15 amino acids. The CDR3 reads CASSLGLLRDSPLHF. CDR3 coding DNA: TGTGCCAGCAGCTTAGGACTCCTGAGGGATTCACCCCTCCACTTT. Combining the CDR3 with reference TRBV7-2 and TRBJ1-6 gives the whole variable domain GAGVSQSPSNKVTEKGKDVELRCDPISGHTALYWYRQSLGQGLEFLIYFQGNSAPDKSGLPSDRFSAERTGGSVSTLTIQRTQQEDSAVYLCASSLGLLRDSPLHFGNGTRLTVT.

This clonotype was detected a few times. V usage is TRBV27 and J usage is TRBJ1-2, with TRBD1 matching over 8 bases. CDR1 and CDR2 from the germline V gene are MNHEY and SMNVEV (reference sequence). Trimming removed 4 bases from V and 3 bases from J; junction bases left unmatched: 7. The CDR3 totals 15 residues. The CDR3 here is CASSYRTGFDYGYTF. The CDR3 nucleotides are TGTGCCAGCAGTTACCGGACAGGGTTTGACTATGGCTACACCTTC.

This chain joins TRBV3-1 and TRBJ2-1, with TRBD1 matching over 8 bases. Germline V gene sequence: CDR1 LGHDT, CDR2 YNNKEL (reference sequence). The CDR3 has 16 residues. J gave up 3 bases and V 4 bases, and 8 bases lay outside the gene matches. CDR3 sequence reads: CASSPRDRSIYNEQFF. In DNA, the CDR3 is TGTGCCAGCAGCCCAAGGGACAGGTCGATCTACAATGAGCAGTTCTTC.

This clonotype was counted between two and nine times. V is TRBV27 and J is TRBJ2-7, with TRBD2 identical over 8 bases. CDR3 length: 13 amino acids. Trimming took 3 bases from V and 6 from J; bases not matched to a gene: 4. Per germline, CDR1 MNHEY and CDR2 SMNVEV (reference sequence). As DNA, the CDR3 is TGTGCCAGCAGTTTTGCGGGGGGTTTCGAGCAGTACTTC. Its protein product is CASSFAGGFEQYF.

This clonotype came up a few times. The rearrangement links TRBV5-1 to TRBJ2-3; TRBD2 is a possible D gene (6 bases). Germline V gene sequence: CDR1 SGHRS, CDR2 YFSETQ. This CDR3 region has 17 residues. The ends were cut back, 4 bases at V and 0 bases at J, with 18 bases in the middle. The CDR3 coding sequence is TGCGCCAGCAGCCCGTGGAGGGGCCCGGCTAGCACAGATACGCAGTATTTT. Translation: CASSPWRGPASTDTQYF.

In DNA form, the CDR3 reads TGTGCCAGCACGACCGGGGGGAATGAGCAGTTCTTC. Its translation: CASTTGGNEQFF. The gene calls are TRBV27 and TRBJ2-1; 7 bases match TRBD2. J lost 7 bases, V lost 7 bases, and 4 bases had no gene match. Germline-derived CDR1 and CDR2 are MNHEY and SMNVEV (reference sequence). The CDR3 spans 12 residues.

The genes are TRBV4-1 and TRBJ2-1; the match to TRBD2 covers 10 bases. CDR1 and CDR2 from the germline V gene are MGHRA and YSYEKL. Trimming took 6 bases from V and 3 from J; bases not matched to a gene: 2. The CDR3 runs 14 residues. The CDR3 nucleotides read TGCGCCAGCAGGCTAGCGGGAGACTACAATGAGCAGTTCTTC. Its translation is CASRLAGDYNEQFF.

The genes are TRBV11-2 and TRBJ1-2; D is uncertain. The CDR3 sequence is 14 residues long. Germline CDR1 reads SGHAT; CDR2 reads FQNNGV. Trimming took 3 bases from V and 0 from J, leaving 8 bases between them. The DNA for the CDR3 is TGTGCCAGCAGCTTGAGTCCGACTAACTATGGCTACACCTTC. Translating it yields CASSLSPTNYGYTF.

The chain joins TRBV25-1 to TRBJ2-1; 13 positions match TRBD2. The CDR3 totals 17 residues. The germline V gene has CDR1 MGHDK and CDR2 SYGVNS. J was trimmed by 3 bases and V by 4 bases; bases with no gene match: 6. The CDR3 region has the DNA TGTGCCAGCAGTGGCAGACTAGCGGGGGGACTCTACAATGAGCAGTTCTTC. It translates to CASSGRLAGGLYNEQFF.

In regard to this clonotype: One junction end does not reproduce the germline sequence, and a read error may be involved. The CDR3 loop is CACSELTAKNIQYF. CDR3 DNA: TGTGCCTGCAGTGAGCTTACAGCCAAAAACATTCAGTACTTC. This sequence joins TRBV2 and TRBJ2-4; D is uncertain. CDR3 length: 14 residues. In germline, CDR1 is SNHLY, CDR2 FYNNEI.

The chain carries TRBV2 and TRBJ1-1, with D unclear. The germline V gene encodes CDR1 SNHLY and CDR2 FYNNEI. The CDR3 runs to 16 residues. V lost 4 bases and J lost 4, with 19 bases in between. DNA of the CDR3: TGTGCCAGCAGTGCAACCGGCTCTCCTTGGGGCACTGAAGCTTTCTTT. Its protein is CASSATGSPWGTEAFF.

This clonotype was seen a single time. A much larger clone lies a single base off, so this may be a read error. This chain joins TRBV5-1 and TRBJ1-2; perhaps TRBD1 as D (5 bases). V gave up 4 bases and J gave up 5 bases, with 15 bases separating them. The CDR3 has 14 amino acids. CDR1 SGHRS and CDR2 YFSETQ come from the germline V gene. The CDR3 sequence is CASSATTSGYGYTF. CDR3 nucleotides: TGCGCCAGCAGCGCGACAACCTCAGGGTATGGCTACACCTTC.

This clonotype was counted at least ten times. This chain links TRBV29-1 with TRBJ1-2; D uncertain. V was pared by 5 bases and J by 3 bases, with 13 bases between. CDR3 length equals 13 residues. Germline CDR1 and CDR2: SQVTM and ANQGSEA. CDR3: CSVYEPPYYGYTF. CDR3 DNA: TGCAGCGTTTACGAACCCCCATACTATGGCTACACCTTC.

This clonotype was detected only a few times. The V call is TRBV6-1, the J call TRBJ1-1; tentatively, D is TRBD1 (5 bases). V lost 0 bases and J 1 base, leaving 6 bases between the germline ends. Germline CDR1 reads MNHNS; CDR2 reads SASEGT. CDR3 length: 14 amino acids. CDR3 sequence (DNA): TGTGCCAGCAGTGAAGCGAGGGGGAACACTGAAGCTTTCTTT. This gives the protein CASSEARGNTEAFF.

The chain recombines TRBV7-9 with TRBJ2-3, with D perhaps matching TRBD2 (6 bases). CDR3 length: 14 residues. The V gene lost 8 bases and the J gene lost 2 bases, with 14 bases spanning the gap. The germline CDR1 and CDR2 sequences are SEHNR and FQNEAQ (reference sequence). CDR3: CASHRGGNTDTQYF. CDR3 sequence (DNA): TGTGCCAGCCACCGTGGGGGGAACACAGATACGCAGTATTTT.

CDR3 sequence reads: CSGTGDMNTEAFF. The CDR3 DNA reads as TGCAGTGGGACAGGGGATATGAACACTGAAGCTTTCTTT. This chain uses TRBV20-1 with TRBJ1-1; 9 bases map to TRBD1. The V and J ends lost 7 bases and 0 bases, in that order; junction bases with no gene match: 3. Germline CDR1 is DFQATT and CDR2 is SNEGSKA (reference sequence). This CDR3 is 13 amino acids long.

This clonotype is a singleton in its sample. The chain recombines TRBV7-9 with TRBJ1-4; TRBD1 matches at 7 bases. Germline lookup yields CDR1 SEHNR and CDR2 FQNEAQ (reference sequence). The CDR3 sequence is 14 residues long. V lost 5 bases and J lost 7; bases outside the gene matches: 7. CDR3 DNA sequence: TGTGCCAGCAGCATACCATACAGGGGTGAAAAACTGTTTTTT. Amino acid sequence: CASSIPYRGEKLFF.

The chain carries TRBV12-3 or TRBV12-4 and TRBJ2-1; possible D gene TRBD2, 7 bases. This CDR3 region has 16 residues. Trimming stripped 5 bases from V and 3 bases from J, with 17 bases between. The CDR3 region has the DNA TGTGCCAGCAGTCAGTCCCAGGGAGGGGGCTACAATGAGCAGTTCTTC. It codes for CASSQSQGGGYNEQFF.